One sample yielded the 19 T cell receptor beta chains listed below, sequenced in a study of OX40 agonist ivuxolimab in advanced cancers. Assay: immunoSEQ multiplex PCR; the TCRdb copy retains only in-frame clones and omits some. The table shows 70,000 to 95,000 clones, with about 83% occurring only once. The specimen was CD4+ or CD8+ T cells sorted from blood, collected in a trial of the OX40 agonist ivuxolimab. These receptors all come from an adult with an advanced solid tumor such as melanoma, head and neck, liver or kidney cancer.

V usage is TRBV6-5 and J usage is TRBJ2-3; possibly TRBD2 for D (7 bases). V shed 5 bases and J shed 8 bases, with 17 bases lying between them. The CDR3 is 14 amino acids. CDR1 is MNHEY, CDR2 SVGAGI, per germline. The CDR3 reads CASSTRGGAVTQYF. The CDR3 DNA follows: TGTGCCAGCAGTACGAGGGGGGGGGCGGTTACGCAGTATTTT.

V usage is TRBV6-1 and J usage is TRBJ2-1; D is perhaps TRBD1 (5 bases). Germline values: CDR1 MNHNS, CDR2 SASEGT. The CDR3 is 15 amino acids. V dropped 4 bases and J dropped 5 bases, with 15 bases sitting between them. The CDR3 DNA reads as TGTGCCAGCAGTGTATTCCAGGGTTACAACAATGAGCAGTTCTTC. Its protein product is CASSVFQGYNNEQFF.

The V gene is TRBV2, the J gene TRBJ1-1, with no clear D. Germline CDR1 SNHLY, CDR2 FYNNEI. V dropped 3 bases and J dropped 1 base, with 6 bases sitting between them. The CDR3 is 13 residues long. Here the CDR3 reads CASSESENTEAFF. The CDR3 coding sequence is TGTGCCAGCAGTGAGTCCGAGAACACTGAAGCTTTCTTT.

The rearrangement uses TRBV19 and TRBJ1-3; D remains unclear. The V and J ends lost 1 base and 3 bases respectively, with 7 bases between them. This CDR3 region has 14 residues. CDR1 and CDR2 from the germline V gene are LNHDA and SQIVND (reference sequence). The CDR3 DNA reads TGTGCCAGTAGTATAGCCGGGATTGGAAACACCATATATTTT. Protein sequence: CASSIAGIGNTIYF.

The chain recombines TRBV7-9 with TRBJ2-5, with 10 bases lining up with TRBD1. This CDR3 spans 16 amino acids. Germline loops: CDR1 SEHNR, CDR2 FQNEAQ (reference sequence). The V segment lost 5 bases and the J segment 4 bases; nucleotides outside the gene matches: 10. CDR3 coding DNA: TGTGCCAGCAGCCAGTCCGGGACAGGGGCTTCAGAGACCCAGTACTTC. Encoded protein: CASSQSGTGASETQYF.

The chain combines TRBV9 with TRBJ2-7; no clear D gene. From germline, CDR1 is SGDLS and CDR2 YYNGEE. Trimming left V 4 bases short and J 3 bases short, with 14 bases between. The CDR3 is 14 residues long. The CDR3 here is CASSPRVEHYEQYF. For the CDR3, the DNA is TGTGCCAGCAGCCCCCGGGTAGAGCACTACGAGCAGTACTTC. The full variable domain, completed using reference TRBV9 and TRBJ2-7, is DSGVTQTPKHLITATGQRVTLRCSPRSGDLSVYWYQQSLDQGLQFLIQYYNGEERAKGNILERFSAQQFPDLHSELNLSSLELGDSALYFCASSPRVEHYEQYFGPGTRLTVT.

The rearrangement uses TRBV7-2 and TRBJ2-3; unclear D gene. The V gene's germline CDR1 is SGHTA and CDR2 FQGNSA. V was clipped by 5 bases and J by 3 bases, with 9 bases between them. The CDR3 runs 13 residues. This CDR3 reads CASSISHTDTQYF. Here the CDR3 DNA reads TGTGCCAGCAGCATCAGCCATACAGATACGCAGTATTTT.

The V call is TRBV6-6, the J call TRBJ1-5, with no clear D. The CDR3 extends over 15 amino acids. Germline CDR1 is MNHNY and CDR2 is SVGAGI (reference sequence). V lost 6 bases and J 2 bases, leaving 14 bases between the germline ends. The CDR3 is CASSDPNEGNQPQHF. For the CDR3, the DNA is TGTGCCAGCAGCGACCCTAACGAGGGCAATCAGCCCCAGCATTTT.

The chain has TRBV29-1 and TRBJ2-5; TRBD1 matches 7 bases. Germline loops: CDR1 SQVTM, CDR2 ANQGSEA. CDR3 length: 13 residues. The V segment lost 6 bases and the J segment 1 base; nucleotides outside the gene matches: 5. CDR3 loop: CSVRRGLQETQYF. The CDR3 DNA reads TGCAGCGTCCGAAGGGGGCTCCAAGAGACCCAGTACTTC.

V and J are TRBV28 and TRBJ1-1, with 8 bases matching TRBD1. V shed 6 bases, J shed 5 bases, and the junction held 8 bases outside the gene matches. CDR1 MDHEN and CDR2 SYDVKM come from the germline V gene. The CDR3 contains 14 residues. The CDR3 region is CASSRQGRRTEAFF. CDR3 DNA: TGTGCCAGCAGCCGACAGGGGAGGAGAACTGAAGCTTTCTTT.

This clone was seen a handful of times. The V gene is TRBV7-2, the J gene TRBJ1-5; tentatively, D is TRBD1 (5 bases). V shed 1 base and J shed 6 bases, with 13 bases lying between them. From germline, CDR1 is SGHTA and CDR2 FQGNSA. This CDR3 contains 15 residues. CDR3 protein: CASSLVSQGGQPQHF. The CDR3 DNA reads TGTGCCAGCAGCTTAGTTTCCCAGGGCGGTCAGCCCCAGCATTTT.

The chain has TRBV2 and TRBJ1-6, with a weak D call TRBD1 (5 bases). V was trimmed by 7 bases and J by 7 bases, leaving 11 bases between them. CDR3 length: 13 residues. Germline CDR1 and CDR2: SNHLY and FYNNEI. In nucleotides, the CDR3 is TGTGCCAGCACAGGGTTAGCGAATTCACCCCTCCACTTT. Translating it yields CASTGLANSPLHF.

This clone was observed a single time. The V gene is TRBV4-3, the J gene TRBJ1-3; D gene uncertain. Per the germline V gene, CDR1 is LGHNA and CDR2 is YSLEER. V lost 5 bases and J 4 bases, leaving 15 bases between the germline ends. The CDR3 covers 15 residues. DNA for the CDR3: TGCGCCAGCAGCTCCGACCCCTTAGGAGGAAACACCATATATTTT. Protein: CASSSDPLGGNTIYF.

This chain links TRBV2 with TRBJ2-7, with 9 bases fitting TRBD1. Trimming removed 6 bases from V and 3 bases from J; junction bases left unmatched: 9. The CDR3 is 15 residues long. Germline V gives CDR1 SNHLY, CDR2 FYNNEI. Here the CDR3 DNA reads TGTGCCAGCAGCCCCAGTCGGGACAGGGACTACGAGCAGTACTTC. It codes for CASSPSRDRDYEQYF.

The gene calls are TRBV7-2 and TRBJ1-2, with TRBD1 identical over 8 bases. Trimming cost V 3 bases and J 5 bases; bases outside gene matches: 2. The length of the CDR3 is 13 residues. Germline CDR1 and CDR2: SGHTA and FQGNSA. Here the CDR3 DNA reads TGTGCCAGCAGCTTGACAGGGGCGTATGGCTACACCTTC. Amino acid sequence: CASSLTGAYGYTF.

This clone turned up a few times. The chain joins TRBV6-1 to TRBJ2-2; D is possibly TRBD2 (5 bases). Per germline, CDR1 MNHNS and CDR2 SASEGT. Trimming stripped 3 bases from V and 0 bases from J, with 11 bases between. The CDR3 has 16 amino acids. The CDR3 protein is CASSELWRANTGELFF. Here the CDR3 DNA reads TGTGCCAGCAGTGAGCTTTGGCGGGCGAACACCGGGGAGCTGTTTTTT.

This clone was picked up a small number of times. The chain has TRBV6-8 and TRBJ2-1; no reliable D call. The CDR3 sequence is 12 residues long. Germline CDR1 is MNHGY and CDR2 is SAAAGT. V lost 6 bases and J 6 bases, leaving 9 bases between the germline ends. DNA for the CDR3: TGTGCCAGCAGGGCGTCCCTCAATGAGCAGTTCTTC. This sequence encodes CASRASLNEQFF.

This clone was picked up a small number of times. This chain uses TRBV30 with TRBJ1-5; 9 bases agree with TRBD1. Trimming cost V 1 base and J 11 bases; bases outside gene matches: 6. CDR1 and CDR2 (germline): GTSNPN, SVGIG (reference sequence). The CDR3 runs to 13 residues. The CDR3 spells CAWSAQGARAQHF. In DNA form, the CDR3 reads TGTGCCTGGAGTGCACAGGGGGCGCGGGCCCAGCATTTT. Complete variable domain (other parts from reference TRBV30 and TRBJ1-5): SQTIHQWPATLVQPVGSPLSLECTVEGTSNPNLYWYRQAAGRGLQLLFYSVGIGQISSEVPQNLSASRPQDRQFILSSKKLLLSDSGFYLCAWSAQGARAQHFGDGTRLSIL.

The chain combines TRBV9 with TRBJ1-4; 7 positions agree with TRBD1. This CDR3 has 16 residues. The V and J ends lost 4 bases and 0 bases, in that order; junction bases with no gene match: 6. Looked up from germline, CDR1 is SGDLS and CDR2 is YYNGEE. CDR3: CASSSTGYATNEKLFF. The DNA of the CDR3 is TGTGCCAGCAGCTCGACAGGGTATGCAACTAATGAAAAACTGTTTTTT.